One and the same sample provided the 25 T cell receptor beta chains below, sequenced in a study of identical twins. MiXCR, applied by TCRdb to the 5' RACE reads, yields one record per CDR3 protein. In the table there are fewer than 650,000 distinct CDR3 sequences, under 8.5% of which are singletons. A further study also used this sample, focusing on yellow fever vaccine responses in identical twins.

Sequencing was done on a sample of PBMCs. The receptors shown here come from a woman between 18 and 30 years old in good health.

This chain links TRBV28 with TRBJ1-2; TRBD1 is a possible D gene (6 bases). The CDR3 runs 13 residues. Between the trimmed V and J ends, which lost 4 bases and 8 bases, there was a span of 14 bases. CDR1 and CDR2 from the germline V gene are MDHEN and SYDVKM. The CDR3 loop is CASSSPTGAGYTF. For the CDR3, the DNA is TGTGCCAGCAGTTCCCCGACAGGAGCCGGCTACACCTTC.

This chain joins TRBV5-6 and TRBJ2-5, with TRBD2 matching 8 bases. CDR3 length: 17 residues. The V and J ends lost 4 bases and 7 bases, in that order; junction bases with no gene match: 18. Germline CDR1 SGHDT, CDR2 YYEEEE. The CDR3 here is CASSNRRLASGAWTQYF. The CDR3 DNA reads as TGTGCCAGCAGCAATAGAAGACTAGCGTCGGGGGCGTGGACCCAGTACTTC.

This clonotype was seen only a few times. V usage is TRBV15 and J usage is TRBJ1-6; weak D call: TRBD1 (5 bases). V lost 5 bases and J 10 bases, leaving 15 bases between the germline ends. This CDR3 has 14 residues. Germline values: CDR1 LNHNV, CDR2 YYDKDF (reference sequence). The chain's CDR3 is CATSLDSPRSPLHF. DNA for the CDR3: TGTGCCACCAGCCTAGACAGCCCCAGATCACCCCTCCACTTT.

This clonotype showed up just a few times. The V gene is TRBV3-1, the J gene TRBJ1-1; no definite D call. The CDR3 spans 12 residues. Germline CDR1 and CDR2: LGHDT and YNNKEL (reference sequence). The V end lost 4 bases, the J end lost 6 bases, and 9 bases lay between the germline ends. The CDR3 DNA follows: TGTGCCAGCAGCCCCGATCAGGCTGAAGCTTTCTTT. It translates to CASSPDQAEAFF.

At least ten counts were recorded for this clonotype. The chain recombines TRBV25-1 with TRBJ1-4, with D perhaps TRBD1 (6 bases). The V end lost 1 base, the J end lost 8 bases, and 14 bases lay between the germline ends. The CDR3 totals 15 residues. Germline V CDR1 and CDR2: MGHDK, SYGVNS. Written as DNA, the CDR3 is TGTGCCAGCAGTGAATTTACAGGGACGGGGGAAAAACTGTTTTTT. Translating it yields CASSEFTGTGEKLFF.

DNA of the CDR3: TGTGCCAGCAGTTTATACGGCAGGGGCCCCGATCAGCCCCAGCATTTT. Translated, it gives CASSLYGRGPDQPQHF. The chain has TRBV27 and TRBJ1-5, with D perhaps TRBD1 (6 bases). CDR3 length equals 16 residues. Deletions cut 1 base from V and 5 bases from J, with 15 bases between. CDR1 MNHEY and CDR2 SMNVEV come from the germline V gene (reference sequence).

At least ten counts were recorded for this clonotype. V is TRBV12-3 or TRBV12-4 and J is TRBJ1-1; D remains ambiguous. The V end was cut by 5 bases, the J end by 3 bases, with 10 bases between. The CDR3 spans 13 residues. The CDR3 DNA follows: TGTGCCAGCAGTCTAGGGTCTTACACTGAAGCTTTCTTT. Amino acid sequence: CASSLGSYTEAFF.

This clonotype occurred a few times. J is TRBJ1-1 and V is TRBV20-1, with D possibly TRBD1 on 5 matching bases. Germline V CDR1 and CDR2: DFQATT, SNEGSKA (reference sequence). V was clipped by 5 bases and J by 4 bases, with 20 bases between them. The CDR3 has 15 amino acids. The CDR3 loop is CSAAGPSNGGTEAFF. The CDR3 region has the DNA TGCAGTGCTGCCGGGCCCTCAAACGGGGGCACTGAAGCTTTCTTT.

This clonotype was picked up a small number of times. CDR3 DNA sequence: TGTGCCAGCAGCTTAGGAACAGGGGTTGATTCCTACGAGCAGTACTTC. Translating gives CASSLGTGVDSYEQYF. V is TRBV7-9 and J is TRBJ2-7; 7 bases align to TRBD1. CDR3 size: 16 residues. Germline loops: CDR1 SEHNR, CDR2 FQNEAQ (reference sequence). The V gene end was trimmed by 1 base and the J gene end by 1 base; junction bases not matched to a gene: 7.

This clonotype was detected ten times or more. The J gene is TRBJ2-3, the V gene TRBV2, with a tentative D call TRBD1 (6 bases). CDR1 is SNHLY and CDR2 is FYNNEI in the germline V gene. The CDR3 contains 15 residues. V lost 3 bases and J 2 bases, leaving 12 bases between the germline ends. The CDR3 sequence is CASSEGQRNTDTQYF. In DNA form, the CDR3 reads TGTGCCAGCAGTGAGGGACAACGAAACACAGATACGCAGTATTTT.

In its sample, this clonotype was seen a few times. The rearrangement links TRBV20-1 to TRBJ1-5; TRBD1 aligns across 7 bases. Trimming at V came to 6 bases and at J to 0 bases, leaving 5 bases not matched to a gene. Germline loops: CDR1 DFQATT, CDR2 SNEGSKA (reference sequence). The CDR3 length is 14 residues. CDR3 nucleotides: TGCAGTGCCGGGACAGTCGATAGCAATCAGCCCCAGCATTTT. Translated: CSAGTVDSNQPQHF.

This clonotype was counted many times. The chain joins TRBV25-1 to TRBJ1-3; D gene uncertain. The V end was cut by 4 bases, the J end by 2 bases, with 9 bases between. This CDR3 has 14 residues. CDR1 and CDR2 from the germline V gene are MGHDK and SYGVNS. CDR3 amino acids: CASSAGRAGNTIYF. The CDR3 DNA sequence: TGTGCCAGCAGTGCAGGAAGGGCTGGAAACACCATATATTTT.

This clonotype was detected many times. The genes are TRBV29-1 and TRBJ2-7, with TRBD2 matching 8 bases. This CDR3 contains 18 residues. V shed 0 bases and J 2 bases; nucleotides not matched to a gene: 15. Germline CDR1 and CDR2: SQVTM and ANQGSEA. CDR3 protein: CSVEDRPPGRAYTYEQYF. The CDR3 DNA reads TGCAGCGTTGAAGATCGCCCCCCCGGGAGGGCGTACACCTACGAGCAGTACTTC.

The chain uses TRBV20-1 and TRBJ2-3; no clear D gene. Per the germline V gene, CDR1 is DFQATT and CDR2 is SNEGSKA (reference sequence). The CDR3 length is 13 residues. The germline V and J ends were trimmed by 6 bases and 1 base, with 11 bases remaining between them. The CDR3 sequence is CSARTFGTDTQYF. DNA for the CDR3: TGCAGTGCAAGGACGTTCGGCACAGATACGCAGTATTTT.

This CDR3 is CSVEAGGNYGYTF. CDR3 nucleotide sequence: TGCAGCGTTGAAGCAGGGGGCAACTATGGCTACACCTTC. V usage is TRBV29-1 and J usage is TRBJ1-2; 8 nucleotides line up with TRBD1. Germline CDR1 SQVTM, CDR2 ANQGSEA. The CDR3 sequence is 13 residues long. V shed 1 base and J 2 bases; nucleotides not matched to a gene: 0.

The CDR3 nucleotides read TGCGCCAGCAGCTTTTCAGGGGGGGGAACATCCTACAATGAGCAGTTCTTC. It encodes CASSFSGGGTSYNEQFF. The V gene is TRBV5-1, the J gene TRBJ2-1; D tentatively fits TRBD1 or TRBD2 (7 bases each). CDR3 length: 17 residues. Per the germline V gene, CDR1 is SGHRS and CDR2 is YFSETQ. V was clipped by 2 bases and J by 1 base, with 16 bases between them. Supplemented by reference TRBV5-1 and TRBJ2-1, the full variable domain reads KAGVTQTPRYLIKTRGQQVTLSCSPISGHRSVSWYQQTPGQGLQFLFEYFSETQRNKGNFPGRFSGRQFSNSRSEMNVSTLELGDSALYLCASSFSGGGTSYNEQFFGPGTRLTVL.

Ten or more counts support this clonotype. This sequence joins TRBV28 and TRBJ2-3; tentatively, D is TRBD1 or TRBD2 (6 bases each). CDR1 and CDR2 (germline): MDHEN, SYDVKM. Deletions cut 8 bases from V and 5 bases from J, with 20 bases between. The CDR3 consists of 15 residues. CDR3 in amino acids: CASRFPGGGGDTQYF. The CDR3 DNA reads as TGTGCCAGCCGCTTCCCCGGGGGCGGAGGAGATACGCAGTATTTT.

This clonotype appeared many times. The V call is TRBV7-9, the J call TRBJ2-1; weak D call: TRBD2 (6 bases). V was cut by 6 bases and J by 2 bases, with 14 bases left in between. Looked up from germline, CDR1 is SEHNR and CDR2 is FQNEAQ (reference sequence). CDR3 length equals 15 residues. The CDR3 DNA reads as TGTGCCAGCAGAGCCGGCGGAGGGGCCTACAATGAGCAGTTCTTC. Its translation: CASRAGGGAYNEQFF.

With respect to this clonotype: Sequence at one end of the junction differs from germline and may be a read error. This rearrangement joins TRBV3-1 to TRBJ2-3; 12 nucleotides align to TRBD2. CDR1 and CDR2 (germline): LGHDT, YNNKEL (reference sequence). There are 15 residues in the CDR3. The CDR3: CATSLGLAGPDTQYF. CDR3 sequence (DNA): TGTGCCACCAGCCTAGGACTAGCGGGACCCGATACGCAGTATTTT.

The CDR3 loop reads CASGLVEETQYF. Written as DNA, the CDR3 is TGTGCCAGCGGACTAGTAGAAGAGACCCAGTACTTC. The V call is TRBV2, the J call TRBJ2-5; 7 bases line up with TRBD2. V gave up 8 bases and J gave up 3 bases; unmatched junction bases: 3. The germline V gene has CDR1 SNHLY and CDR2 FYNNEI. The CDR3 sequence is 12 residues long.

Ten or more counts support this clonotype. CDR3 region: CASSLDSRRWDEQFF. CDR3 nucleotide sequence: TGTGCCAGCAGCTTAGATTCCCGAAGATGGGATGAGCAGTTCTTC. The rearrangement joins TRBV7-6 to TRBJ2-1; D unclear. V gave up 1 base and J gave up 8 bases, with 15 bases separating them. The length of the CDR3 is 15 residues. Germline V lookup: CDR1 SGHVS, CDR2 FNYEAQ.

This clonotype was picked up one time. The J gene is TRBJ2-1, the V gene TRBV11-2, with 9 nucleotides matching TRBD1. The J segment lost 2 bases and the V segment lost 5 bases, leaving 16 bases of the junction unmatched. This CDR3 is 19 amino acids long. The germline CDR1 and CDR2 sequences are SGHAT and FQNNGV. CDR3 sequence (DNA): TGTGCCAGCAGCCCATATATGCCCGGGACAGGGTTAGCCTACAATGAGCAGTTCTTC. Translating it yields CASSPYMPGTGLAYNEQFF.

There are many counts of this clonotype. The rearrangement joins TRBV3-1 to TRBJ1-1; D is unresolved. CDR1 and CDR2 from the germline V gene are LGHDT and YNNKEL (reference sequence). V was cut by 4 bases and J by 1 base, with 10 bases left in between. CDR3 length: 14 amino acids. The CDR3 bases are TGTGCCAGCAGCCCCCTCTCAGAGAACACTGAAGCTTTCTTT. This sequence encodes CASSPLSENTEAFF. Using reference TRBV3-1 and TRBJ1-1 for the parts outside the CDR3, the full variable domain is DTAVSQTPKYLVTQMGNDKSIKCEQNLGHDTMYWYKQDSKKFLKIMFSYNNKELIINETVPNRFSPKSPDKAHLNLHINSLELGDSAVYFCASSPLSENTEAFFGQGTRLTVV.

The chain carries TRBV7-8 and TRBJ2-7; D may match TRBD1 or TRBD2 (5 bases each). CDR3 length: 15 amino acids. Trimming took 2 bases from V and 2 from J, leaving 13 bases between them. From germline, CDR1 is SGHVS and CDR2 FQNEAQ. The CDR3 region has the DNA TGTGCCAGCAGCTTACGGGGCAGCGGACCCTACGAGCAGTACGTC. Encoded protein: CASSLRGSGPYEQYV.

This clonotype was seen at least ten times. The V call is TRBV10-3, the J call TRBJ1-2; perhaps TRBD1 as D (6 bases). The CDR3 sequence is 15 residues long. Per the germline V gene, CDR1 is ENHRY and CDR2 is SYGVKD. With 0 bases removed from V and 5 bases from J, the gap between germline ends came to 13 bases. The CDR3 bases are TGTGCCATCAGTGAGTCCTGGGTGGACAGTTATGGCTACACCTTC. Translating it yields CAISESWVDSYGYTF.